This T cell receptor beta chain is from a study of early T cells in non-severe SARS-CoV-2 infection (dated by TCRdb to the early 2020s). With regard to the full study: TCR sequencing used bulk RNA from unsorted whole blood, so alpha and beta chains could not be paired.

This was a case-control study nested in a cohort of healthcare workers in London, UK, who had nasopharyngeal swab PCR tests and blood samples taken every week. Healthcare workers were recruited between 23 and 31 March 2020, during the week of the UK lockdown, and were followed weekly for up to about 16 weeks. The CDR3 has 17 amino acids, counting the end cysteine and phenylalanine. The read is trimmed to its CDR3 DNA, 51 bases read in frame from base 1. CDR1 and CDR2 (MNHEY, SMNVEV) derive from the germline V gene (reference sequence). Germline trimming amounts to 5 bases on V and 3 bases on J, with 9 as the count of junction bases outside the gene matches. This clonotype was recorded many times. Its antigen specificity is not known. Qualities for individual bases were not recorded, and no much larger clone is one base off. The library relied on 5' RACE. Reads for this sample came from a NextSeq 500. Unique molecular identifiers were attached to individual cDNA molecules in the TCR library protocol so that sequencing error and PCR bias could be corrected. Sequencing covered both TCR alpha and beta chains, and within each sample the abundances of alpha and beta sequences were tightly co-correlated. The paper's processing steps were these. Decombinator V4 was used to annotate TCR sequences for V gene, J gene and CDR3. TCRs were defined as expanded if a significant change between any two time points was detected under a Poisson model with p below 0.0001. Abundances of TCRs were expressed as counts per million after normalisation to the total number of TCRs sequenced in each sample. TRAV1-2 paired with TRAJ12, TRAJ20 or TRAJ33 defined MAIT TCRs, while TRAV10 paired with TRAJ18 defined iNKT TCRs. VDJdb, accessed on 1 November 2021, was searched for TCRs annotated for CMV, EBV and SARS-CoV-2, and TCRs annotated for more than one antigen were excluded. TCRdb took the public reads, trimmed them with fastp at Q25, ran MiXCR for clone calling and kept in-frame beta chains. Every entry covers one CDR3 protein and lists the most common genes and DNA from its rows. V and J calls and clone size were set by TCRdb, not the authors. This sample comprises 40,000 to 45,000 distinct CDR3 sequences, roughly 4.3% of them detected only once. Approximately 4.8% of the sample comes from the top ten.

General findings and caveats noted by the study authors: Matching against VDJdb was skewed toward anti-spike CD8 responses, likely underestimated virus-specific expansions, and missed private and CD4 specificities.

The sequenced sample consisted of whole blood. The chain is encoded by TRBV27 joined to TRBJ2-7; 14 central nucleotides agree with TRBD2. This clonotype was obtained from an adult who was a healthcare worker with PCR-confirmed SARS-CoV-2 infection or an uninfected control (not recorded which). The DNA sequence follows: TGTGCCAGCAGTACACAACCGGGACTAGCGGGAGTCTACGAGCAGTACTTC. Its coded protein is CASSTQPGLAGVYEQYF.